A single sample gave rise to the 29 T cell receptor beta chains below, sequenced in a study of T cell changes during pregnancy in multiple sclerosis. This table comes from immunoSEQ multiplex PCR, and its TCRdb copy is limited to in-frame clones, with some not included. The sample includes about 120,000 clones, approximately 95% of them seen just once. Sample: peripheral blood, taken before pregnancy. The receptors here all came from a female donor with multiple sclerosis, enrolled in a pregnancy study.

CDR3 nucleotide sequence: TGTGCCAGCAGCTTACCAAGGGACAGGAACACTGAAGCTTTCTTT. It yields the protein CASSLPRDRNTEAFF. The chain combines TRBV7-9 with TRBJ1-1, with TRBD1 identical over 7 bases. This CDR3 contains 15 residues. Germline CDR1 is SEHNR and CDR2 is FQNEAQ (reference sequence). The V gene end was trimmed by 2 bases and the J gene end by 1 base; junction bases not matched to a gene: 4.

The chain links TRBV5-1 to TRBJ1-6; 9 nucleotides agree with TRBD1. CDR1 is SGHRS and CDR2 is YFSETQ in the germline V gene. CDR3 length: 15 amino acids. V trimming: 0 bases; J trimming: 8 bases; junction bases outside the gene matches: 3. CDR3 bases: TGCGCCAGCAGCTTGGCCCGGGACAGGGATTCACCCCTCCACTTT. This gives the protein CASSLARDRDSPLHF.

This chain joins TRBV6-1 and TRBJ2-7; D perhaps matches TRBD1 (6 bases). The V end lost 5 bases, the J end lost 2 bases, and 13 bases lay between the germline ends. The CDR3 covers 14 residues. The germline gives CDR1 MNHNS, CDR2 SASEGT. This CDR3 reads CASSWVGTTYEQYF. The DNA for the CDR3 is TGTGCCAGCAGTTGGGTGGGGACAACCTACGAGCAGTACTTC.

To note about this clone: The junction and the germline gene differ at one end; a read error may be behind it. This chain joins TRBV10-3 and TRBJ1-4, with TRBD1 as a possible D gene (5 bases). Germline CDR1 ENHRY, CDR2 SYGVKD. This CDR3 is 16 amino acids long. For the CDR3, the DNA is TGTGCCAGCAGTGAAGCGGGGGGATCTCTTAATGAAAAACTGTTTTTT. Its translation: CASSEAGGSLNEKLFF.

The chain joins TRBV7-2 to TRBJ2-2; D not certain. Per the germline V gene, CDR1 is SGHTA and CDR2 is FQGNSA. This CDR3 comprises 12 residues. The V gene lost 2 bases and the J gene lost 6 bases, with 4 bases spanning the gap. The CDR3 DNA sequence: TGTGCCAGCAGCTTACTTGCCGGGGAGCTGTTTTTT. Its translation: CASSLLAGELFF.

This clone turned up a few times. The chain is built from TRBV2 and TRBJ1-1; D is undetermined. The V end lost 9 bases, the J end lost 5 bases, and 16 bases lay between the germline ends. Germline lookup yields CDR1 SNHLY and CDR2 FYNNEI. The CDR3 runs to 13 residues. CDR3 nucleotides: TGTGCCAGGTGGGGTCCTGGAGGGACTGAAGCTTTCTTT. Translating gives CARWGPGGTEAFF. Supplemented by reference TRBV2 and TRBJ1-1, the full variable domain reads EPEVTQTPSHQVTQMGQEVILRCVPISNHLYFYWYRQILGQKVEFLVSFYNNEISEKSEIFDDQFSVERPDGSNFTLKIRSTKLEDSAMYFCARWGPGGTEAFFGQGTRLTVV.

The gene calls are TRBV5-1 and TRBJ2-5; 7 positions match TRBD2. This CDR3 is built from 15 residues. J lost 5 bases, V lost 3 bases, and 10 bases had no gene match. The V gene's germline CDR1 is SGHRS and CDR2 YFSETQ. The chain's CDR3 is CASSYSGTSGETQYF. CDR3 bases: TGCGCCAGCAGCTACAGCGGGACCTCGGGCGAGACCCAGTACTTC.

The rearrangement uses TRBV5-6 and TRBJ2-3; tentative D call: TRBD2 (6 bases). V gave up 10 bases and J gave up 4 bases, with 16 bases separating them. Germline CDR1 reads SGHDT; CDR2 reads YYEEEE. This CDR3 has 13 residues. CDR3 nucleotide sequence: TGTGCCGGAGGGACTGTGGGTTCAGATACGCAGTATTTT. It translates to CAGGTVGSDTQYF.

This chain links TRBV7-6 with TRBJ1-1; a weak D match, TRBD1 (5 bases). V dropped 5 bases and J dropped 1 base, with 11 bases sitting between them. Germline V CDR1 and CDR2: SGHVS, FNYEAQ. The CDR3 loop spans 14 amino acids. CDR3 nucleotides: TGTGCCAGCAGCCGGGAGGGGACGAACACTGAAGCTTTCTTT. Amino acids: CASSREGTNTEAFF.

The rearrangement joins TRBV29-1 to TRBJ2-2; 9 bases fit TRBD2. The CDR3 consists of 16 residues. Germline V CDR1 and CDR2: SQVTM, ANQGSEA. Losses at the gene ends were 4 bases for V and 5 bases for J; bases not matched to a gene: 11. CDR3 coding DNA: TGCAGCGTTGGGTGGCCAGCGGGAGGTGGGACCGGGGAGCTGTTTTTT. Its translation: CSVGWPAGGGTGELFF.

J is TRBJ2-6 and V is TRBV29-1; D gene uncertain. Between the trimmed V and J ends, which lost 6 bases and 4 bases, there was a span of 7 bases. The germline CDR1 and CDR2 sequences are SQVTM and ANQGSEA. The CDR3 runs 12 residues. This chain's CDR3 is CSVATGANVLTF. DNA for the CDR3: TGCAGCGTAGCGACCGGGGCCAACGTCCTGACTTTC.

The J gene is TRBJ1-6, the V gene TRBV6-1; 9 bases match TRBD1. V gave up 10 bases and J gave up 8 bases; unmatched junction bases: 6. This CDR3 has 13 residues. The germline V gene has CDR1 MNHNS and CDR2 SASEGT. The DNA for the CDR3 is TGTGCCACATTCACAGGGGGCGATTCACCCCTCCACTTT. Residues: CATFTGGDSPLHF.

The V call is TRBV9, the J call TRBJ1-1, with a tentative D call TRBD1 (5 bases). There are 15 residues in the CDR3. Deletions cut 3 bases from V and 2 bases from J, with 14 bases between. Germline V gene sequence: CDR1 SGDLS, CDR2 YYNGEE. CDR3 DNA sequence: TGTGCCAGCAGCGCCCGGGACGGGGGTAACACTGAAGCTTTCTTT. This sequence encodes CASSARDGGNTEAFF.

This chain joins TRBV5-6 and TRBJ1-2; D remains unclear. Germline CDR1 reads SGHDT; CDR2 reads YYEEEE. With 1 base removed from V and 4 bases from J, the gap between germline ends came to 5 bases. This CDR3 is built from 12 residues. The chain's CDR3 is CASSLPLYGYTF. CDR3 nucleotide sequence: TGTGCCAGCAGCTTGCCCCTCTATGGCTACACCTTC.

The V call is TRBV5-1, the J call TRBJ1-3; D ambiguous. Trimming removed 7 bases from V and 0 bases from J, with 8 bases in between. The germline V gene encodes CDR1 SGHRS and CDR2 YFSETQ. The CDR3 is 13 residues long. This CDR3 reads CASQPSSGNTIYF. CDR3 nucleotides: TGCGCCAGCCAACCGAGCTCTGGAAACACCATATATTTT.

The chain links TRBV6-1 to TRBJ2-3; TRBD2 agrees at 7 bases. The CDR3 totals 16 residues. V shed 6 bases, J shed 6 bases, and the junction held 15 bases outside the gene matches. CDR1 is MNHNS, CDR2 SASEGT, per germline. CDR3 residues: CASSEIAGDLPDTQYF. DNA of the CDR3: TGTGCCAGCAGCGAAATAGCGGGCGATCTCCCTGATACGCAGTATTTT.

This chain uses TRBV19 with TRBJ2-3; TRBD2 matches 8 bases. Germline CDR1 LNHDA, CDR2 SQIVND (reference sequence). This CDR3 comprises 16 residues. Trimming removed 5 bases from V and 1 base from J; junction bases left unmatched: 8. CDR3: CASSALVREGTDTQYF. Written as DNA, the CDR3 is TGTGCCAGTAGTGCCTTGGTGCGGGAGGGCACAGATACGCAGTATTTT.

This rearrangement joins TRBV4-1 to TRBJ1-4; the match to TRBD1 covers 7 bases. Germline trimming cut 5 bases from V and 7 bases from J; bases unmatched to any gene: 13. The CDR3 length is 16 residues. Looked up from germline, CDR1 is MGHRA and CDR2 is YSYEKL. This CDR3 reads CASSKTQGTDFEKLFF. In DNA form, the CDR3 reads TGCGCCAGCAGCAAGACCCAAGGGACAGATTTTGAAAAACTGTTTTTT.

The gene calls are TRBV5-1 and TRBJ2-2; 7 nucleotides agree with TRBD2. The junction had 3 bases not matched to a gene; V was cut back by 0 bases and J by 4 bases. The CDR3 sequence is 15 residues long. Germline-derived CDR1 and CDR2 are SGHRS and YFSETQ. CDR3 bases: TGCGCCAGCAGCTTGGATCCGGGGGGCACCGGGGAGCTGTTTTTT. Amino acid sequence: CASSLDPGGTGELFF.

The CDR3 loop is CASSLGGGIVGQQYF. The CDR3 region has the DNA TGTGCCAGCAGCTTAGGTGGAGGGATAGTGGGCCAGCAGTACTTC. The rearrangement links TRBV11-2 to TRBJ2-7; D is perhaps TRBD2 (6 bases). Trimming took off 1 base at V and 8 bases at J, with 18 bases between the two ends. Germline V gene lookup returns CDR1 SGHAT and CDR2 FQNNGV. CDR3 length: 15 residues.

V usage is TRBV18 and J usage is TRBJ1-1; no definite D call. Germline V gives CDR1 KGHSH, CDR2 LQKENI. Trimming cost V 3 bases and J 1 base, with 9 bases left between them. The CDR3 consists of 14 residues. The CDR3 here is CASSPAGSNTEAFF. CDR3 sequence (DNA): TGTGCCAGCTCACCGGCCGGGTCGAACACTGAAGCTTTCTTT.

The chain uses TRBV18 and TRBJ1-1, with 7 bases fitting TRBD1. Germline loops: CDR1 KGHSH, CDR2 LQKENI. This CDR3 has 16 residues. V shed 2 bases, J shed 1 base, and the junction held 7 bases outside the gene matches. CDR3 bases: TGTGCCAGCTCACCAGAAATCACAGGGGAGAACACTGAAGCTTTCTTT. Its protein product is CASSPEITGENTEAFF.

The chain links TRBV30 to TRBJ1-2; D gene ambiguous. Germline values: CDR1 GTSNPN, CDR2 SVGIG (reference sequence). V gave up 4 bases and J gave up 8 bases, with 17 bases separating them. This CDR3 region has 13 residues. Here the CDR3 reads CAWTPAASGGYTF. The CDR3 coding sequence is TGTGCCTGGACGCCGGCAGCTTCGGGGGGCTACACCTTC.

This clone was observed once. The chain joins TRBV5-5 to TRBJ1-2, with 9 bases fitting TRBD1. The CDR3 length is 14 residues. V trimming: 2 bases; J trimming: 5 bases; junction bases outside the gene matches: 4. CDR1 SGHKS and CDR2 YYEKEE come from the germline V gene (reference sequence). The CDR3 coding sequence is TGTGCCAGCAGCTTAACAGGGGGCTTGTATGGCTACACCTTC. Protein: CASSLTGGLYGYTF.

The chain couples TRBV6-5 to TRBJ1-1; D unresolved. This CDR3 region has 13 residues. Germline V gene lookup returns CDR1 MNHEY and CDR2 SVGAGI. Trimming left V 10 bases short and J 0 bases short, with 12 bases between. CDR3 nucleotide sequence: TGTGCCACCTGGAGGCCCGTGAACACTGAAGCTTTCTTT. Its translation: CATWRPVNTEAFF.

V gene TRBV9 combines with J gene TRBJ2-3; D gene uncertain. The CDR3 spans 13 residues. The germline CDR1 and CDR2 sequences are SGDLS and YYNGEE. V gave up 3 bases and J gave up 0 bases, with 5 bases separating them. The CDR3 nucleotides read TGTGCCAGCAGCGCCTATAGCACAGATACGCAGTATTTT. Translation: CASSAYSTDTQYF.

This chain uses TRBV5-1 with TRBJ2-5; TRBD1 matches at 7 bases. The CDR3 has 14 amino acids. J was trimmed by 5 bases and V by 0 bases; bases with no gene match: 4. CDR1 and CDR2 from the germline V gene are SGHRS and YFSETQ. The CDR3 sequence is CASSLGRRGETQYF. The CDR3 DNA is TGCGCCAGCAGCTTGGGTCGCAGGGGGGAGACCCAGTACTTC.

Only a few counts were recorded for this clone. The CDR3 nucleotides are TGTGCCATCGGGAGGCAGCCCCAGCATTTT. It specifies CAIGRQPQHF. The J gene is TRBJ1-5, the V gene TRBV10-3, with D uncertain. V lost 8 bases and J lost 7, with 6 bases in between. Germline CDR1 ENHRY, CDR2 SYGVKD. CDR3 size: 10 residues.

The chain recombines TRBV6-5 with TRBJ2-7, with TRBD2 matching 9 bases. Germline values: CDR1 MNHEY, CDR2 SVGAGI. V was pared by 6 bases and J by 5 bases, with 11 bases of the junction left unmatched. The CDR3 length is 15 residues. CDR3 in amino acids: CASRTTGTSIHEQYF. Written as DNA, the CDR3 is TGTGCCAGCAGAACAACCGGGACTAGCATCCACGAGCAGTACTTC.